The 2 T cell receptor beta chains below were found in one sample sequenced in a study of blood T cell repertoires in COVID-19. Assay used: immunoSEQ multiplex PCR; TCRdb lists only in-frame clones, some missing. The sample lists around 130,000 clones, 84% occurring once. What was sequenced was PBMCs or T cells enriched from blood (not recorded which). The receptor set was obtained from a woman between 25 and 40 years old who had recovered from COVID-19.

This chain joins TRBV4-1 and TRBJ2-7; 8 bases match TRBD1. The CDR3 spans 13 residues. V lost 4 bases to trimming and J lost 6 bases; unmatched junction nucleotides: 5. CDR1 MGHRA and CDR2 YSYEKL come from the germline V gene. The CDR3 is CASSRGQVVEQYF. CDR3 nucleotides: TGCGCCAGCAGCCGGGGACAGGTGGTCGAGCAGTACTTC.

V is TRBV23-1 and J is TRBJ2-5; TRBD1 agrees at 9 bases. TRBV23-1 is given ORF status, its function remaining uncertain. V gave up 0 bases and J gave up 5 bases; unmatched junction bases: 7. This CDR3 has 16 residues. The CDR3 DNA reads TGCGCCAGCAGTCAATCGTGGGGACAGGGCGTCGAGACCCAGTACTTC. Encoded protein: CASSQSWGQGVETQYF.